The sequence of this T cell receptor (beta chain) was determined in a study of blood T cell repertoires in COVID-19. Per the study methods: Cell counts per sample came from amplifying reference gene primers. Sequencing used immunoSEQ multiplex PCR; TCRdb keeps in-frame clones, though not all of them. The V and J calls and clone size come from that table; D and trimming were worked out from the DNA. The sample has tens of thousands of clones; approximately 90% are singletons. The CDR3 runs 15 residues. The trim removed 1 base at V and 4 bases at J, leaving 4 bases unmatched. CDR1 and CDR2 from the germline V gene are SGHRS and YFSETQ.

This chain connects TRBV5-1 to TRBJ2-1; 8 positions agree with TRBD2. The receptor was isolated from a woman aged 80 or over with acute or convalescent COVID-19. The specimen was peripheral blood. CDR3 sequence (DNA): TGCGCCAGCAGCTTGAAGGCTAGCGGGTACAATGAGCAGTTCTTC. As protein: CASSLKASGYNEQFF. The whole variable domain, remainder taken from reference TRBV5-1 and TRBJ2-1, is KAGVTQTPRYLIKTRGQQVTLSCSPISGHRSVSWYQQTPGQGLQFLFEYFSETQRNKGNFPGRFSGRQFSNSRSEMNVSTLELGDSALYLCASSLKASGYNEQFFGPGTRLTVL.